The clone carrying this T cell receptor beta chain showed up many times. Its antigen is unidentified. The length of the CDR3 is 15 residues. V trimming: 3 bases; J trimming: 8 bases; junction bases outside the gene matches: 6. The germline V gene encodes CDR1 KGHDR and CDR2 SFDVKD. Unique molecular identifiers were present on the cDNA, which also gained a universal primer site by template switching. TCRdb used MiXCR to reprocess the 5' RACE reads, holding one entry per CDR3 protein. Among approximately 220,000 distinct CDR3 sequences listed, less than 9.5% were seen once. This record belongs to a study of identical twins. The study's findings and limits: Insertions were fewer in abundant cord blood beta clonotypes, whereas memory repertoires showed none of this pattern. Out-of-frame beta sequences exhibited a weaker degree of excess twin sharing.

This receptor was identified in a woman aged 18-30 years in good health. This rearrangement joins TRBV24-1 to TRBJ2-1; 10 bases are shared with TRBD1. The sample comprised memory (CD45RO+) T cells sorted from blood. CDR3 bases: TGTGCCACCAGTGATGGGCTGACAGGGGGCCATGAGCAGTTCTTC. Protein sequence: CATSDGLTGGHEQFF.